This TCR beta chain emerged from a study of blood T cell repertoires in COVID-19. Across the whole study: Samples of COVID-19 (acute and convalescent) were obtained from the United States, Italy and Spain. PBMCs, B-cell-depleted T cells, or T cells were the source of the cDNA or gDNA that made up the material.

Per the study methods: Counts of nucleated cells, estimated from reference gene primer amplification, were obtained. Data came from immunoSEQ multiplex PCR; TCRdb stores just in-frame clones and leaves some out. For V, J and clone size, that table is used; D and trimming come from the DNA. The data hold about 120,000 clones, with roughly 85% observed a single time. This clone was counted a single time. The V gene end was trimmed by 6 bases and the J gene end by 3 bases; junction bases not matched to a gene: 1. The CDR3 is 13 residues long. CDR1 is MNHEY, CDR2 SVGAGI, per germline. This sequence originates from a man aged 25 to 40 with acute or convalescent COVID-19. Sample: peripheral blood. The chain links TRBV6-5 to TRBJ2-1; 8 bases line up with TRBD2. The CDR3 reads CASRGLDYNEQFF. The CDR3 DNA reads TGTGCCAGCAGGGGACTAGACTACAATGAGCAGTTCTTC.